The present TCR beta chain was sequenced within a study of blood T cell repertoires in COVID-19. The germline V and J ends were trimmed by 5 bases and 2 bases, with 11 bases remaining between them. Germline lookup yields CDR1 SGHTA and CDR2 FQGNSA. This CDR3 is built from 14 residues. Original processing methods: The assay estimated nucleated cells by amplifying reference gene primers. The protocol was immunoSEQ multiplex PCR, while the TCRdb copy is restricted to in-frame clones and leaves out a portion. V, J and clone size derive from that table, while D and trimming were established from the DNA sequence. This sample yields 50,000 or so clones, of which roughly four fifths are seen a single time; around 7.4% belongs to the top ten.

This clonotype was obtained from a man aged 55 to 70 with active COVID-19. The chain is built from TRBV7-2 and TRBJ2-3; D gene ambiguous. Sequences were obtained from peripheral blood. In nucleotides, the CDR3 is TGTGCCAGCAGCGGTCGGAGTCCCACAGATACGCAGTATTTT. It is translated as CASSGRSPTDTQYF.